The entry below gives a single T cell receptor beta chain sequence along with its context. Original analysis: Estimates of nucleated cell counts were drawn from the amplification of reference gene primers. This table comes from immunoSEQ multiplex PCR, and its TCRdb copy is limited to in-frame clones, with some not included. The D gene and trimming were derived from the DNA, and the V and J assignments and clone size from that table. The data contain some 170,000 clones, almost 80% of them singletons. The CDR3 covers 15 residues. The V end lost 3 bases, the J end lost 5 bases, and 15 bases lay between the germline ends. Germline V gene lookup returns CDR1 SGHRS and CDR2 YFSETQ. The data belong to a study of blood T cell repertoires in COVID-19. About the study: The United States, Italy and Spain provided the acute and convalescent COVID-19 samples.

Sequencing was performed on peripheral blood. This sequence originates from a woman in her 70s with acute or convalescent COVID-19. The chain couples TRBV5-1 to TRBJ2-1; D is ambiguous. The CDR3 nucleotides are TGCGCCAGCAGCTCTTCCGGTACGTACCACAATGAGCAGTTCTTC. It codes for CASSSSGTYHNEQFF.